The 19 T cell receptor beta chains presented below share a single source sample, sequenced in a study of blood T cell repertoires in COVID-19. TCRdb's copy holds only in-frame clones and misses some; the assay was immunoSEQ multiplex PCR. The sample has 90,000 to 120,000 clones; 80% to 85% are singletons. Sequenced material: peripheral blood. All receptors come from a human donor in a cohort sampled during active COVID-19.

The genes are TRBV24-1 and TRBJ1-4, with 9 bases aligning to TRBD1. There are 14 residues in the CDR3. The germline V gene has CDR1 KGHDR and CDR2 SFDVKD. With V trimmed by 4 bases and J by 6 bases, 2 bases remained unmatched. The DNA of the CDR3 is TGTGCCACCAGTGACCGGGACAGGGATGAAAAACTGTTTTTT. It specifies CATSDRDRDEKLFF.

The chain couples TRBV5-6 to TRBJ2-7, with 11 bases identical to TRBD1. Germline V CDR1 and CDR2: SGHDT, YYEEEE. V lost 1 base and J lost 3; bases outside the gene matches: 3. This CDR3 has 15 residues. The chain's CDR3 is CASSLKGQGVYEQYF. The CDR3 DNA is TGTGCCAGCAGCTTGAAGGGACAGGGGGTCTACGAGCAGTACTTC.

V is TRBV2 and J is TRBJ1-3; D gene ambiguous. Trimming took off 7 bases at V and 0 bases at J, with 4 bases between the two ends. CDR3 length: 12 residues. CDR1 SNHLY and CDR2 FYNNEI come from the germline V gene. This CDR3 reads CASIYSGNTIYF. The CDR3 nucleotides are TGTGCCAGCATCTACTCTGGAAACACCATATATTTT.

The chain is built from TRBV6-1 and TRBJ2-2; 7 bases match TRBD1. Trimming at V came to 6 bases and at J to 3 bases, leaving 4 bases not matched to a gene. The CDR3 is made up of 14 amino acids. CDR1 MNHNS and CDR2 SASEGT come from the germline V gene. The CDR3 here is CASRSTGDTGELFF. The CDR3 nucleotides read TGTGCCAGCAGATCTACAGGGGACACCGGGGAGCTGTTTTTT.

The chain recombines TRBV28 with TRBJ1-6, with 10 bases identical to TRBD1. Trimming removed 4 bases from V and 9 bases from J; junction bases left unmatched: 3. CDR3 length: 14 amino acids. Germline CDR1 MDHEN, CDR2 SYDVKM. The CDR3 reads CASSSGQGVSPLHF. The DNA for the CDR3 is TGTGCCAGCAGTTCCGGACAGGGGGTTTCACCCCTCCACTTT.

This sequence joins TRBV18 and TRBJ1-1; TRBD1 matches 9 bases. The CDR3 is 12 amino acids. Germline V gene data show CDR1 as KGHSH and CDR2 as LQKENI. V lost 5 bases and J lost 9; bases outside the gene matches: 4. This CDR3 reads CASSGDRVKAFF. The CDR3 DNA sequence: TGTGCCAGCTCAGGGGACAGGGTAAAAGCTTTCTTT.

The V gene is TRBV6-2 or TRBV6-3, the J gene TRBJ2-7, with D uncertain. V lost 5 bases and J lost 6, with 8 bases in between. The CDR3 is 11 residues long. Germline V gene lookup returns CDR1 MNHEY and CDR2 SVGEGT. CDR3 residues: CASSNPGEQYF. DNA for the CDR3: TGTGCCAGCAGTAACCCCGGCGAGCAGTACTTC.

V usage is TRBV19 and J usage is TRBJ2-1, with 10 nucleotides matching TRBD1. V lost 5 bases, J lost 4 bases, and 5 bases stayed unmatched. The CDR3 runs to 15 residues. Germline CDR1 and CDR2: LNHDA and SQIVND (reference sequence). The CDR3 sequence is CASSLGQGVYNEQFF. Here the CDR3 DNA reads TGTGCCAGTAGTTTAGGACAGGGGGTATACAATGAGCAGTTCTTC.

V usage is TRBV6-1 and J usage is TRBJ2-4; the D gene is possibly TRBD1 (6 bases). The CDR3 contains 17 residues. Trimming stripped 0 bases from V and 1 base from J, with 13 bases between. Germline CDR1 MNHNS, CDR2 SASEGT. CDR3 in DNA: TGTGCCAGCAGTGAAGCAATCAGGGGAGAGGCCAAAAACATTCAGTACTTC. Its translation: CASSEAIRGEAKNIQYF.

The gene calls are TRBV6-5 and TRBJ2-7, with a weak D call TRBD2 (6 bases). Germline CDR1 is MNHEY and CDR2 is SVGAGI. This CDR3 region has 14 residues. Deletions cut 6 bases from V and 4 bases from J, with 16 bases between. CDR3 sequence: CASSRTGVGYEQYV. For the CDR3, the DNA is TGTGCCAGCAGCAGAACGGGAGTAGGGTACGAGCAGTACGTC.

The CDR3 here is CASSPISANTGELFF. As DNA, the CDR3 is TGTGCCAGCAGTCCGATTAGTGCGAACACCGGGGAGCTGTTTTTT. The chain joins TRBV2 to TRBJ2-2; D uncertain. The CDR3 extends over 15 amino acids. V dropped 5 bases and J dropped 0 bases, with 10 bases sitting between them. Germline CDR1 SNHLY, CDR2 FYNNEI.

This clone was seen a single time. V and J are TRBV9 and TRBJ2-7, with 7 positions matching TRBD2. The CDR3 has 15 residues. Germline-derived CDR1 and CDR2 are SGDLS and YYNGEE. Trimming cost V 4 bases and J 5 bases; bases outside gene matches: 12. CDR3 in DNA: TGTGCCAGCAGCATAGGCGGGCGGGAGAGGGACGAGCAGTACTTC. This gives the protein CASSIGGRERDEQYF.

The rearrangement links TRBV30 to TRBJ1-4; the D gene is possibly TRBD1 (5 bases). From germline, CDR1 is GTSNPN and CDR2 SVGIG (reference sequence). With 0 bases removed from V and 1 base from J, the gap between germline ends came to 9 bases. CDR3 length equals 15 residues. CDR3 in DNA: TGTGCCTGGAGTGTAAAGGGGATAACTAATGAAAAACTGTTTTTT. It translates to CAWSVKGITNEKLFF.

V usage is TRBV11-2 and J usage is TRBJ1-2; D call uncertain. V dropped 5 bases and J dropped 8 bases, with 15 bases sitting between them. Looked up from germline, CDR1 is SGHAT and CDR2 is FQNNGV. The CDR3 contains 13 residues. Written as DNA, the CDR3 is TGTGCCAGCAGCCGAGGGTCGCGCAGAGGCTACACCTTC. Amino acids: CASSRGSRRGYTF.

The chain recombines TRBV7-9 with TRBJ1-5; D gene ambiguous. Deletions cut 1 base from V and 6 bases from J, with 7 bases between. CDR1 is SEHNR, CDR2 FQNEAQ, per germline (reference sequence). This CDR3 contains 13 residues. The CDR3 sequence: CASSLVGGQPQHF. As DNA, the CDR3 is TGTGCCAGCAGCTTAGTCGGCGGTCAGCCCCAGCATTTT. The variable domain in full, with the rest retrieved from reference TRBV7-9 and TRBJ1-5, is DTGVSQNPRHKITKRGQNVTFRCDPISEHNRLYWYRQTLGQGPEFLTYFQNEAQLEKSRLLSDRFSAERPKGSFSTLEIQRTEQGDSAMYLCASSLVGGQPQHFGDGTRLSIL.

With respect to this clone: At the DNA level, this CDR3 is encoded by other sequences in the same sample as well. The chain links TRBV5-1 to TRBJ2-7; 9 bases fit TRBD2. This CDR3 is built from 15 residues. Germline trimming cut 0 bases from V and 1 base from J; bases unmatched to any gene: 2. The germline CDR1 and CDR2 sequences are SGHRS and YFSETQ. The CDR3 bases are TGCGCCAGCAGCTTGGTGAGCGGGAGGTCCTACGAGCAGTACTTC. Protein product: CASSLVSGRSYEQYF.

The CDR3 coding sequence is TGCAGCGCTCCACCTAGAGGTAGCACAGATACGCAGTATTTT. Its translation is CSAPPRGSTDTQYF. V is TRBV29-1 and J is TRBJ2-3; D is ambiguous. Per the germline V gene, CDR1 is SQVTM and CDR2 is ANQGSEA. The V end was cut by 7 bases, the J end by 0 bases, with 14 bases between. The CDR3 has 14 amino acids.

The V call is TRBV19, the J call TRBJ2-2, with 7 bases aligning to TRBD2. The CDR3 length is 13 residues. The germline CDR1 and CDR2 sequences are LNHDA and SQIVND (reference sequence). V shed 4 bases and J 15 bases; nucleotides not matched to a gene: 11. The CDR3 DNA reads TGTGCCAGTAGTACTGGGGGGAGCGGGAAGATGTTTTTT. It specifies CASSTGGSGKMFF.

The chain carries TRBV5-4 and TRBJ2-5; 10 nucleotides line up with TRBD1. V was pared by 2 bases and J by 2 bases, with 6 bases of the junction left unmatched. The CDR3 runs to 16 residues. Germline loops: CDR1 SGHNT, CDR2 YYREEE (reference sequence). The CDR3 is CASSLGGTGVQETQYF. CDR3 coding DNA: TGTGCCAGCAGCTTAGGGGGGACAGGGGTACAAGAGACCCAGTACTTC.